Only a few counts were recorded for the clone carrying this TCR beta chain. Its target is not known. Each CDR3 protein gets one entry after TCRdb re-called the 5' RACE reads with MiXCR. The sample holds a few hundred thousand distinct CDR3 sequences, about 13% seen once. CDR3 length equals 16 residues. Germline loops: CDR1 SGHDT, CDR2 YYEEEE. Trimming took 4 bases from V and 9 from J, leaving 23 bases between them. This entry belongs to a study of CD8 T cells in ankylosing spondylitis. Whole-study findings and limits: What appeared characteristic of ankylosing spondylitis blood was a TCR beta motif of eight highly homologous variants. Certain motif variants had earlier been reported in reactive arthritis synovial fluid and blood. Those disease-linked clones were CD8+; they were also relatively rare in peripheral blood.

The sequencing input was blood, either unsorted or a sorted T cell fraction (not recorded which). The receptor's source is a male donor with ankylosing spondylitis. The rearrangement uses TRBV5-6 and TRBJ2-1; tentative D call: TRBD2 (7 bases). The CDR3 region has the DNA TGTGCCAGCAGCAGGGGGGACTACTCGGCCAGGGCTGAGCAGTTCTTC. As protein: CASSRGDYSARAEQFF.